This note documents a single T cell receptor beta chain sequence. The antigen is unknown. The CDR3 totals 14 residues. Trimming took 4 bases from V and 0 from J, leaving 9 bases between them. Germline V lookup: CDR1 MNHEY, CDR2 SVGAGI. The sample originates from a study of pediatric ulcerative colitis. General study findings and limits: A couple of rectal CDR3 clonotypes occurred in all ulcerative colitis patients. Compared with controls, ulcerative colitis showed greater blood-rectum clone sharing.

TCRdb keeps only in-frame clones here, not all; method: immunoSEQ multiplex PCR. The sample records 60,000 or so clones, 70% to 80% being singletons. Sequencing used blood. This sequence originates from a boy aged 5-17 years with moderate ulcerative colitis. The chain joins TRBV6-5 to TRBJ1-1; the D gene is possibly TRBD1 (5 bases). CDR3 DNA sequence: TGTGCCAGCAGTTCGACAGAGGTGAACACTGAAGCTTTCTTT. It yields the protein CASSSTEVNTEAFF.